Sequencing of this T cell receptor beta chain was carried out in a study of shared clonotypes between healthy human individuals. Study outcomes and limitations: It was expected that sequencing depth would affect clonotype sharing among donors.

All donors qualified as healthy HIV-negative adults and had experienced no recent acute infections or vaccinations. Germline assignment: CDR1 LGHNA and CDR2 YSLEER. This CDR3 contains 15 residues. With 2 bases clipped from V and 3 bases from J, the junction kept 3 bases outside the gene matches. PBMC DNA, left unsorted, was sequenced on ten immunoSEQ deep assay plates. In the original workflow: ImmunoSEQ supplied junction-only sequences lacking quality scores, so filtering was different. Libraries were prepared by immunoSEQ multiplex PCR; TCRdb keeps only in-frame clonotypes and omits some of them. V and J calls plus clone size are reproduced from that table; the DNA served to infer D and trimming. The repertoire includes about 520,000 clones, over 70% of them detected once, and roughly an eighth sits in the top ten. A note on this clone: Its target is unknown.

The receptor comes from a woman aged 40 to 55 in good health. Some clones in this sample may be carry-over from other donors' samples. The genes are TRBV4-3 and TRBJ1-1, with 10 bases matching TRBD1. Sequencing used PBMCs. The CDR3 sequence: CASSQTGTGDTEAFF. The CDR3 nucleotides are TGCGCCAGCAGCCAAACTGGGACAGGGGACACTGAAGCTTTCTTT.